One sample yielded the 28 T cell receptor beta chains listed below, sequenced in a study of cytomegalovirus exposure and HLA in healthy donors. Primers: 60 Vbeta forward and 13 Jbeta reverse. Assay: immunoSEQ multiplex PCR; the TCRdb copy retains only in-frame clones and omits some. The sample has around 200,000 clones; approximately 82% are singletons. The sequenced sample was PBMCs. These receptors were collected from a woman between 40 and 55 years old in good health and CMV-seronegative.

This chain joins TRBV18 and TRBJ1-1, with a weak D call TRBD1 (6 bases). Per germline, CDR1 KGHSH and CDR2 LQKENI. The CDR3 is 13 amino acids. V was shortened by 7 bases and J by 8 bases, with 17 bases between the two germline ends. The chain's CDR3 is CASWTASGAEAFF. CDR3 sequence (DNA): TGTGCCAGCTGGACGGCCTCAGGGGCGGAAGCTTTCTTT.

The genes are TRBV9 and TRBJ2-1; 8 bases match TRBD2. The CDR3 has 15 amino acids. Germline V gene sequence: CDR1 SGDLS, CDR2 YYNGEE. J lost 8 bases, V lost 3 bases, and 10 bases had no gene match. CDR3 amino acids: CASSDSAGGRYEQFF. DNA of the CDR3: TGTGCCAGCAGCGACAGCGCGGGGGGCAGGTATGAGCAGTTCTTC.

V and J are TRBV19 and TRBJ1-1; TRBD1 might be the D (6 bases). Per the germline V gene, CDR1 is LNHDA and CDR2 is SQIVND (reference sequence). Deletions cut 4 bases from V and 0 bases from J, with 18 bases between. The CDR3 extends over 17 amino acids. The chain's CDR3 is CASSKWARGGVNTEAFF. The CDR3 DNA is TGTGCCAGTAGTAAGTGGGCGCGTGGGGGCGTGAACACTGAAGCTTTCTTT.

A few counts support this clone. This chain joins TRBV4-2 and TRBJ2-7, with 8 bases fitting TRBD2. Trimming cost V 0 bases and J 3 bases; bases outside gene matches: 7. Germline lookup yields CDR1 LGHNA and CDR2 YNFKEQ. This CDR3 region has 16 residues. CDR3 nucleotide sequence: TGTGCCAGCAGCCAAGATGTTGGCGGGGGGAACTACGAGCAGTACTTC. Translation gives CASSQDVGGGNYEQYF.

The CDR3 DNA follows: TGTGCCAGCAGCCCCGGGGGGGATCCCCCCTACGAGCAGTACTTC. This codes for CASSPGGDPPYEQYF. This sequence joins TRBV9 and TRBJ2-7, with 8 bases matching TRBD2. Germline CDR1 and CDR2: SGDLS and YYNGEE. The CDR3 is 15 residues long. V gave up 4 bases and J gave up 2 bases; unmatched junction bases: 8.

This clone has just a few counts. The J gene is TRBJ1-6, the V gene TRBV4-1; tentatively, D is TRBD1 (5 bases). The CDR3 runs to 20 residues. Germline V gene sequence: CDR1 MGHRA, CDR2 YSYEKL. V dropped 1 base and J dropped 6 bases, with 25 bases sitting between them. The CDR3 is CASSQARVGGRGHGNSPLHF. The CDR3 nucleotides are TGCGCCAGCAGCCAAGCGAGGGTAGGAGGGAGGGGCCACGGTAATTCACCCCTCCACTTT.

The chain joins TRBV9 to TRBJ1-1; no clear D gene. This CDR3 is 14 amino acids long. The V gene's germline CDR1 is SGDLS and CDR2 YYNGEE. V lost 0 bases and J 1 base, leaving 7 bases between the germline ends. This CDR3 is CASSVGLQNTEAFF. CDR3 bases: TGTGCCAGCAGCGTAGGACTGCAGAACACTGAAGCTTTCTTT.

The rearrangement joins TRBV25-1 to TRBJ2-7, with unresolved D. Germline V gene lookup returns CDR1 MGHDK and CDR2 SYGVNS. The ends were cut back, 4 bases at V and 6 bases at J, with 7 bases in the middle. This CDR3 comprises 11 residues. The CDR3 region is CASSGPGEQYF. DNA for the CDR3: TGTGCCAGCAGTGGTCCCGGCGAGCAGTACTTC.

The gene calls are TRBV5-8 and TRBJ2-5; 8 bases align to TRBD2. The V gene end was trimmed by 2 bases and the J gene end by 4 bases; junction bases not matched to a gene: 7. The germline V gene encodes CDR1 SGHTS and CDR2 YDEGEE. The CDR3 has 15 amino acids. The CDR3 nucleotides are TGTGCCAGCAGCTTTCCGGGGGGGCGACGAGAGACCCAGTACTTC. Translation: CASSFPGGRRETQYF. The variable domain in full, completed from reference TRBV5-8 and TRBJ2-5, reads EAGVTQSPTHLIKTRGQQATLRCSPISGHTSVYWYQQALGLGLQFLLWYDEGEERNRGNFPPRFSGRQFPNYSSELNVNALELEDSALYLCASSFPGGRRETQYFGPGTRLLVL.

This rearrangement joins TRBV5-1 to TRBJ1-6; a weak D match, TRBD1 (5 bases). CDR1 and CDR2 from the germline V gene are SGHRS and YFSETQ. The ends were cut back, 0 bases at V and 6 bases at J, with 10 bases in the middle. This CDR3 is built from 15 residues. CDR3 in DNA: TGCGCCAGCAGCTTGGAGGGGAGGGGTAATTCACCCCTCCACTTT. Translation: CASSLEGRGNSPLHF.

The CDR3 region is CASSPPTPNSPLHF. Written as DNA, the CDR3 is TGCGCCAGCAGCCCACCGACACCTAATTCACCCCTCCACTTT. The rearrangement uses TRBV5-1 and TRBJ1-6; no clear D gene. V lost 4 bases to trimming and J lost 6 bases, with 11 bases between them. Germline V gene sequence: CDR1 SGHRS, CDR2 YFSETQ. This CDR3 has 14 residues.

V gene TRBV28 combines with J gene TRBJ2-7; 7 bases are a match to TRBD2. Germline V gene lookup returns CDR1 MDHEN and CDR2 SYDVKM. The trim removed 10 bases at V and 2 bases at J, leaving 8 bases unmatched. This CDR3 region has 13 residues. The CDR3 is CATRAGTPYEQYF. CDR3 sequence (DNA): TGTGCCACTCGAGCGGGGACCCCCTACGAGCAGTACTTC.

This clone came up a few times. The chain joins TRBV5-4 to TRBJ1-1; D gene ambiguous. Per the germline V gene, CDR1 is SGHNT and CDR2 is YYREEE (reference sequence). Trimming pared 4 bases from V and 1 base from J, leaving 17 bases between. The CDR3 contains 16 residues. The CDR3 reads CASSLSLAGGNTEAFF. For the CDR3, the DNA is TGTGCCAGCAGCCTAAGCCTTGCCGGCGGGAACACTGAAGCTTTCTTT.

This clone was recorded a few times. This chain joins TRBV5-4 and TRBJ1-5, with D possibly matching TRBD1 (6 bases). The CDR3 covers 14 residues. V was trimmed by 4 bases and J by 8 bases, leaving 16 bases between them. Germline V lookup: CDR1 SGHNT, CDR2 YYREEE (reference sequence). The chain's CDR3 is CASSKAGVSEPQHF. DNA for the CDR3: TGTGCCAGCAGCAAAGCAGGGGTTTCAGAGCCCCAGCATTTT.

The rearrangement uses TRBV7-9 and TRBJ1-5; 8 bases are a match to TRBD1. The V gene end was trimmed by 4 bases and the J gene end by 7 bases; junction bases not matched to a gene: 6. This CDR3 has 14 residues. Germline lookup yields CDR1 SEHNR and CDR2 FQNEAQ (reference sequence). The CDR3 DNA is TGTGCCAGCAGCTCGAGGCAGGGGGCACAGCCCCAGCATTTT. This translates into CASSSRQGAQPQHF.

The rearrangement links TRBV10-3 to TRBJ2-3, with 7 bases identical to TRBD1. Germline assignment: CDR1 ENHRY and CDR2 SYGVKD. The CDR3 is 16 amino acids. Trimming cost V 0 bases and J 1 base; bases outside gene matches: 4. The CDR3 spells CAISESRDSGTDTQYF. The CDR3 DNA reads TGTGCCATCAGTGAGTCCAGGGACAGCGGCACAGATACGCAGTATTTT.

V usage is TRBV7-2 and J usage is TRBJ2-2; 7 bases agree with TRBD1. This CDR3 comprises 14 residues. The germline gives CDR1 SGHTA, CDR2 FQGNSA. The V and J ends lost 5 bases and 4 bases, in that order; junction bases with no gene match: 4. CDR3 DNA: TGTGCCAGCAGCAGACAGGGAAGCACCGGGGAGCTGTTTTTT. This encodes CASSRQGSTGELFF.

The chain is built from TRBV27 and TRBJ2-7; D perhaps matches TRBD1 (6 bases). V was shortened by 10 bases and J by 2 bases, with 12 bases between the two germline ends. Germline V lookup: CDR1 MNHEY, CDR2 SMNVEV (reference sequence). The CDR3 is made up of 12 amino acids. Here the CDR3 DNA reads TGTGCCACCTCACAGGGAACCTACGAGCAGTACTTC. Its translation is CATSQGTYEQYF.

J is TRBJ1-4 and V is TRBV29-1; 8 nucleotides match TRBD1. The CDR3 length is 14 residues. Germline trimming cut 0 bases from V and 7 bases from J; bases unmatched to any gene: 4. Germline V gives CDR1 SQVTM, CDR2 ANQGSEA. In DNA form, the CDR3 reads TGCAGCGTTGAAGATGGACAGGGAGGTGAAAAACTGTTTTTT. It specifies CSVEDGQGGEKLFF.

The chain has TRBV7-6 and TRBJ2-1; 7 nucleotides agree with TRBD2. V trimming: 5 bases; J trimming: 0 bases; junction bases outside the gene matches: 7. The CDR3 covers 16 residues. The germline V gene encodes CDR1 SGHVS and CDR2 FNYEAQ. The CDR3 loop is CASSLLGGFSYNEQFF. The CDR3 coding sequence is TGTGCCAGCAGCCTCTTGGGAGGGTTCTCCTACAATGAGCAGTTCTTC.

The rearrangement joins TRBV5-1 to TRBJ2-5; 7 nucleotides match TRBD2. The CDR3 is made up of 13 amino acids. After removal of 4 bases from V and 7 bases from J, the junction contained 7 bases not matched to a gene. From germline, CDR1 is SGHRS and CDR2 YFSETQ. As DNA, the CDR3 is TGCGCCAGCAGCGTCGGACTAGTTGGGACCCAGTACTTC. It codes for CASSVGLVGTQYF.

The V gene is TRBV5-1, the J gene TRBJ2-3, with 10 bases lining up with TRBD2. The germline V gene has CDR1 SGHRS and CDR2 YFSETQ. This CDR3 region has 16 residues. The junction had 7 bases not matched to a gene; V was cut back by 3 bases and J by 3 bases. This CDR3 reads CASSYSGTSETDTQYF. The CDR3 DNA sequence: TGCGCCAGCAGCTACTCCGGGACTAGCGAAACAGATACGCAGTATTTT. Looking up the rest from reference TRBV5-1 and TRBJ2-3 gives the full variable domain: KAGVTQTPRYLIKTRGQQVTLSCSPISGHRSVSWYQQTPGQGLQFLFEYFSETQRNKGNFPGRFSGRQFSNSRSEMNVSTLELGDSALYLCASSYSGTSETDTQYFGPGTRLTVL.

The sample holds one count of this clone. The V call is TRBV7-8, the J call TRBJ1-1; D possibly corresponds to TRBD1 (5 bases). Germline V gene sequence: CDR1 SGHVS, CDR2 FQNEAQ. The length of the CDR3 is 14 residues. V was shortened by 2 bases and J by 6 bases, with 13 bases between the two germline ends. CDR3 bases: TGTGCCAGCAGCTTACCCGGGGGGGACGCTGAAGCTTTCTTT. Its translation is CASSLPGGDAEAFF.

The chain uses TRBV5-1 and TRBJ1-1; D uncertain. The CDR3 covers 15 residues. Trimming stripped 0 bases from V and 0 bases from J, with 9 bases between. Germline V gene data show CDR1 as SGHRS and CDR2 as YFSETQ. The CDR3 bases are TGCGCCAGCAGCTTGGCCGGCGGATTGAACACTGAAGCTTTCTTT. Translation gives CASSLAGGLNTEAFF.

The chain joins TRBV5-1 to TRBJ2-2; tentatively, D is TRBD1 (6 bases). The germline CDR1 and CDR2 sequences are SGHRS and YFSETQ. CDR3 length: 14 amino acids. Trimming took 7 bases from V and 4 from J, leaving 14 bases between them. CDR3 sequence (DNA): TGCGCCAGCGGCCTCGGACAGCTCACCGGGGAGCTGTTTTTT. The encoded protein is CASGLGQLTGELFF.

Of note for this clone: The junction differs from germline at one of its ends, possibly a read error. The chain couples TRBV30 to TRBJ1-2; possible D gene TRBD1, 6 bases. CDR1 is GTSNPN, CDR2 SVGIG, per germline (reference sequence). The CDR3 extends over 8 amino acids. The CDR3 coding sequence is TGTGCCTGTGACCGAGGGGGTTTC. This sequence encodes CACDRGGF.

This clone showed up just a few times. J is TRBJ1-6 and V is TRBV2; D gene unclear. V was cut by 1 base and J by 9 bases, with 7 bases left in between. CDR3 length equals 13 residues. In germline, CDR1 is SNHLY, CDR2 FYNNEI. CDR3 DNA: TGTGCCAGCAGTGAAGGAGTCGGTTCACCCCTCCACTTT. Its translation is CASSEGVGSPLHF.

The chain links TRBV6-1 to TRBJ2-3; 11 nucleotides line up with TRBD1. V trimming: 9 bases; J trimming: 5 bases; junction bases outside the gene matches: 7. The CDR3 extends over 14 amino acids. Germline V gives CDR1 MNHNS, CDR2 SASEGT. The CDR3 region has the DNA TGTGCCAGTCTGGACAGGGGGCGTTTAGATACGCAGTATTTT. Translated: CASLDRGRLDTQYF.